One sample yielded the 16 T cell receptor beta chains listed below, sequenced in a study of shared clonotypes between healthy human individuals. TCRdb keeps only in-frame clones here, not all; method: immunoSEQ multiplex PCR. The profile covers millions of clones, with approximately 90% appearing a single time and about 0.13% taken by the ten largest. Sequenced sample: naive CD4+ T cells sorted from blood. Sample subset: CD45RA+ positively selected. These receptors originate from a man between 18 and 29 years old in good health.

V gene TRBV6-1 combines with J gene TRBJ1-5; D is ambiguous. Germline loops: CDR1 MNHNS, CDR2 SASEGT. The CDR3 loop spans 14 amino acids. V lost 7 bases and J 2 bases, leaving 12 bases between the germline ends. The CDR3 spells CASTSAGGNQPQHF. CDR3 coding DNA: TGTGCCAGCACCAGTGCGGGTGGCAATCAGCCCCAGCATTTT.

CDR3 coding DNA: TGTGCCAGCAGTTTTGAAACTAGCGGGCGGAACACCGGGGAGCTGTTTTTT. Its protein is CASSFETSGRNTGELFF. V gene TRBV27 combines with J gene TRBJ2-2, with 9 bases lining up with TRBD2. The CDR3 runs 17 residues. The J segment lost 1 base and the V segment lost 3 bases, leaving 6 bases of the junction unmatched. Germline V gene data show CDR1 as MNHEY and CDR2 as SMNVEV (reference sequence).

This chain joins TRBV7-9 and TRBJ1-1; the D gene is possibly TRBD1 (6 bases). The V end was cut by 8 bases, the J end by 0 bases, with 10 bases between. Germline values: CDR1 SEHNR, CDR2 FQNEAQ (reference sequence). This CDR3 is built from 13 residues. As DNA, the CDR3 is TGTGCCAGCGGTGGACAGATGAACACTGAAGCTTTCTTT. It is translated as CASGGQMNTEAFF.

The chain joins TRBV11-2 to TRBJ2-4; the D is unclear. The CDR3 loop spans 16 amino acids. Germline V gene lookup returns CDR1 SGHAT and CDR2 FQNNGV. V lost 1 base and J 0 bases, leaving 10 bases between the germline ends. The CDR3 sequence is CASSLGPDLAKNIQYF. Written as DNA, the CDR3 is TGTGCCAGCAGCTTAGGGCCGGATCTAGCCAAAAACATTCAGTACTTC.

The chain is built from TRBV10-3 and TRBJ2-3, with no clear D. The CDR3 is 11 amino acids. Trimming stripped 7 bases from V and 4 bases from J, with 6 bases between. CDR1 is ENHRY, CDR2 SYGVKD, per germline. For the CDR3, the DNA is TGTGCCATCAAGCTCGCAGATACGCAGTATTTT. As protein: CAIKLADTQYF.

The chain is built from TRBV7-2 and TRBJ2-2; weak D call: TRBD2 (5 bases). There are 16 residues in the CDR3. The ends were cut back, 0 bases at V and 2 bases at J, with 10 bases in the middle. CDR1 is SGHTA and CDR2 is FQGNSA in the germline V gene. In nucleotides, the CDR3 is TGTGCCAGCAGCTTAGCTGGGAGAATTAACACCGGGGAGCTGTTTTTT. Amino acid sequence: CASSLAGRINTGELFF.

The CDR3 DNA is TGCGCCAGCAGCTTCCTCATTAATGAAAAACTGTTTTTT. It specifies CASSFLINEKLFF. This chain joins TRBV5-1 and TRBJ1-4; D is undetermined. Germline V lookup: CDR1 SGHRS, CDR2 YFSETQ. Trimming stripped 2 bases from V and 4 bases from J, with 6 bases between. This CDR3 has 13 amino acids.

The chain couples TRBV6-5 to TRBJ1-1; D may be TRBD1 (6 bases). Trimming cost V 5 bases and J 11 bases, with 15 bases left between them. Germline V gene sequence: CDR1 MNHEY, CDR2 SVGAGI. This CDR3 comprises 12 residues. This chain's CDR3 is CASSNQQGIAFF. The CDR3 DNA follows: TGTGCCAGCAGTAACCAGCAGGGGATTGCTTTCTTT.

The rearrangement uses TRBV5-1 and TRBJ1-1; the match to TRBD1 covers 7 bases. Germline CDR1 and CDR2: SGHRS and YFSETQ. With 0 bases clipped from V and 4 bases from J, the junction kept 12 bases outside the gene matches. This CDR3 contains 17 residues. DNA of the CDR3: TGCGCCAGCAGCTTGGCATCAGGGGGTCCCACCTCCACTGAAGCTTTCTTT. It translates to CASSLASGGPTSTEAFF.

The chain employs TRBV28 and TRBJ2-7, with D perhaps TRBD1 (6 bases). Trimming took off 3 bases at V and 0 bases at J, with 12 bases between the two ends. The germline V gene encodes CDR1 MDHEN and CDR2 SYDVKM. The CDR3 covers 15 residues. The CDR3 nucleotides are TGTGCCAGCAGTTTTTTACAGGGCGACTCCTACGAGCAGTACTTC. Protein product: CASSFLQGDSYEQYF.

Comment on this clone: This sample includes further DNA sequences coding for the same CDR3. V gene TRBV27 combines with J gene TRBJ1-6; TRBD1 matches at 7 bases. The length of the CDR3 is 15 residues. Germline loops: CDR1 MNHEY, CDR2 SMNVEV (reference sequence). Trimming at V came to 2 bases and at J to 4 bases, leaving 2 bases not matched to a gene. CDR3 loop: CASSLGGQYNSPLHF. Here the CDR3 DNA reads TGTGCCAGCAGTTTAGGGGGACAGTATAATTCACCCCTCCACTTT.

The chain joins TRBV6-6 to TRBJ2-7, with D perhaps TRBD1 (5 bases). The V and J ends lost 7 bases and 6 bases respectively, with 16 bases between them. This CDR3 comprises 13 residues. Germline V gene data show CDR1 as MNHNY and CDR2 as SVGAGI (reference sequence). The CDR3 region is CASTQAGFGEQYF. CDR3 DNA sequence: TGTGCCAGCACCCAGGCAGGGTTTGGCGAGCAGTACTTC.

In DNA form, the CDR3 reads TGTGCCAGCAGCTTCGGCAGGGGTCCGATGAACACTGAAGCTTTCTTT. It codes for CASSFGRGPMNTEAFF. The genes are TRBV5-4 and TRBJ1-1; D perhaps matches TRBD1 (6 bases). With 2 bases removed from V and 0 bases from J, the gap between germline ends came to 14 bases. CDR1 SGHNT and CDR2 YYREEE come from the germline V gene (reference sequence). The CDR3 contains 16 residues.

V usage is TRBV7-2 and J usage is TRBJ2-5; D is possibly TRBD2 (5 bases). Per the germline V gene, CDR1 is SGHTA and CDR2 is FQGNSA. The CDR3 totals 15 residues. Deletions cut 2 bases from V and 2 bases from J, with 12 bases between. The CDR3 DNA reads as TGTGCCAGCAGCTTAAACCGGGGTTTTCAAGAGACCCAGTACTTC. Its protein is CASSLNRGFQETQYF.

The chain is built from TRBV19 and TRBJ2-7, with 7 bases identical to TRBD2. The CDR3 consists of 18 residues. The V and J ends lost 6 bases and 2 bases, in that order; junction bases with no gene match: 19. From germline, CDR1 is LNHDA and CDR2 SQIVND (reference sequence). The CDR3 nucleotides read TGTGCCAGTAGACCAACTTCGGGTAGCGGGCGGAGCCCCTACGAGCAGTACTTC. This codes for CASRPTSGSGRSPYEQYF.

CDR3 DNA: TGTGCCAGCAGCACCGGACAGGGAGGGAGCACAGATACGCAGTATTTT. Amino acid sequence: CASSTGQGGSTDTQYF. This sequence joins TRBV5-8 and TRBJ2-3, with a possible D match to TRBD1 (8 bases). Trimming took off 4 bases at V and 0 bases at J, with 15 bases between the two ends. In germline, CDR1 is SGHTS, CDR2 YDEGEE. The CDR3 contains 16 residues.